Shown below are 12 T cell receptor beta chains from a single sample sequenced in a study of cytomegalovirus exposure and HLA in healthy donors. TCRdb's table, derived via immunoSEQ multiplex PCR, lists solely in-frame clones and lacks some. The table records over 250,000 clones, 65% to 90% of them present only once. Sequenced sample: PBMCs. These receptors all come from a woman aged 18-30 years in good health and CMV-seronegative.

This clone was observed a handful of times. This rearrangement joins TRBV6-1 to TRBJ2-5; a possible D gene is TRBD1 (6 bases). The CDR3 length is 14 residues. Trimming took 7 bases from V and 4 from J, leaving 16 bases between them. In germline, CDR1 is MNHNS, CDR2 SASEGT. In DNA, the CDR3 is TGTGCCAGCACCAGTGGACAGCTCCCAGAGACCCAGTACTTC. Its protein product is CASTSGQLPETQYF.

This chain links TRBV10-3 with TRBJ1-5; perhaps TRBD1 as D (5 bases). The CDR3 runs to 13 residues. The V and J ends lost 2 bases and 7 bases respectively, with 9 bases between them. From germline, CDR1 is ENHRY and CDR2 SYGVKD. The CDR3 coding sequence is TGTGCCATCAGTGAGGCCCCAGGGCAGCCCCAGCATTTT. Translating it yields CAISEAPGQPQHF.

The chain joins TRBV30 to TRBJ2-1, with 7 nucleotides matching TRBD2. Trimming at V came to 3 bases and at J to 6 bases, leaving 14 bases not matched to a gene. This CDR3 contains 16 residues. Germline-derived CDR1 and CDR2 are GTSNPN and SVGIG (reference sequence). Here the CDR3 reads CAWRAHGGFTCNEQFF. The CDR3 DNA reads as TGTGCCTGGAGGGCTCACGGGGGGTTCACCTGCAATGAGCAGTTCTTC.

Comment on this clone: The sample holds other DNA sequences that translate to the same CDR3. The rearrangement joins TRBV4-3 to TRBJ1-2; D unresolved. The ends were cut back, 0 bases at V and 8 bases at J, with 10 bases in the middle. The CDR3 spans 13 residues. Germline CDR1 LGHNA, CDR2 YSLEER. CDR3 protein: CASSQDLGGGYTF. The CDR3 bases are TGCGCCAGCAGCCAAGATTTGGGAGGCGGCTACACCTTC.

The count of this clone is one. The junction does not match germline at one end; this may be a read error. The chain links TRBV28 to TRBJ2-3; the D gene is possibly TRBD1 (6 bases). The CDR3 totals 14 residues. Germline lookup yields CDR1 MDHEN and CDR2 SYDVKM. The CDR3 reads CASSSGPPLDAGDF. CDR3 nucleotide sequence: TGTGCCAGCAGTTCCGGGCCTCCCTTGGATGCAGGGGATTTT.

The CDR3 coding sequence is TGTGCCAGCAGCCCGATCGGGGGTGTCACTGAAGCTTTCTTT. Protein product: CASSPIGGVTEAFF. The rearrangement joins TRBV14 to TRBJ1-1; possible D gene TRBD1, 5 bases. The germline gives CDR1 SGHDN, CDR2 FVKESK. CDR3 length: 14 amino acids. Trimming took off 4 bases at V and 4 bases at J, with 13 bases between the two ends. Combining the CDR3 with reference TRBV14 and TRBJ1-1 gives the whole variable domain EAGVTQFPSHSVIEKGQTVTLRCDPISGHDNLYWYRRVMGKEIKFLLHFVKESKQDESGMPNNRFLAERTGGTYSTLKVQPAELEDSGVYFCASSPIGGVTEAFFGQGTRLTVV.

The gene calls are TRBV28 and TRBJ1-2; 7 positions match TRBD1. From germline, CDR1 is MDHEN and CDR2 SYDVKM. The V and J ends lost 8 bases and 4 bases, in that order; junction bases with no gene match: 4. The CDR3 consists of 12 residues. The CDR3 spells CASGDSTYGYTF. The CDR3 nucleotides are TGTGCCAGCGGGGACAGCACCTATGGCTACACCTTC.

The chain employs TRBV19 and TRBJ1-5, with D hard to call. The CDR3 contains 15 residues. V was clipped by 3 bases and J by 4 bases, with 13 bases between them. Germline-derived CDR1 and CDR2 are LNHDA and SQIVND (reference sequence). CDR3 amino acids: CASSIAAVSNQPQHF. The CDR3 DNA sequence: TGTGCCAGTAGTATTGCGGCAGTAAGTAATCAGCCCCAGCATTTT.

This rearrangement joins TRBV7-6 to TRBJ2-7, with TRBD2 identical over 10 bases. The CDR3 spans 18 residues. The trim removed 1 base at V and 2 bases at J, leaving 11 bases unmatched. The germline V gene encodes CDR1 SGHVS and CDR2 FNYEAQ. CDR3 in amino acids: CASSLEFGTSEIPYEQYF. In DNA form, the CDR3 reads TGTGCCAGCAGCTTAGAATTCGGGACTAGCGAGATCCCCTACGAGCAGTACTTC.

V usage is TRBV6-1 and J usage is TRBJ1-5, with 9 bases that match TRBD1. This CDR3 has 12 amino acids. The germline gives CDR1 MNHNS, CDR2 SASEGT. V lost 8 bases to trimming and J lost 12 bases; unmatched junction nucleotides: 8. In nucleotides, the CDR3 is TGTGCCAGCTCACAGGGGGCACGGCTCCAGCATTTT. It specifies CASSQGARLQHF.

The chain employs TRBV11-2 and TRBJ1-1, with D hard to call. Trimming cost V 5 bases and J 0 bases, with 10 bases left between them. This CDR3 has 14 amino acids. Germline values: CDR1 SGHAT, CDR2 FQNNGV. In nucleotides, the CDR3 is TGTGCCAGCAGCCCCGGTGTGGTGAACACTGAAGCTTTCTTT. Encoded protein: CASSPGVVNTEAFF.

V is TRBV30 and J is TRBJ2-3; TRBD2 matches at 14 bases. This CDR3 has 16 amino acids. V trimming: 4 bases; J trimming: 4 bases; junction bases outside the gene matches: 7. From germline, CDR1 is GTSNPN and CDR2 SVGIG (reference sequence). CDR3 loop: CAWKLGLAGVADTQYF. The CDR3 region has the DNA TGTGCCTGGAAATTGGGACTAGCGGGAGTGGCAGATACGCAGTATTTT.